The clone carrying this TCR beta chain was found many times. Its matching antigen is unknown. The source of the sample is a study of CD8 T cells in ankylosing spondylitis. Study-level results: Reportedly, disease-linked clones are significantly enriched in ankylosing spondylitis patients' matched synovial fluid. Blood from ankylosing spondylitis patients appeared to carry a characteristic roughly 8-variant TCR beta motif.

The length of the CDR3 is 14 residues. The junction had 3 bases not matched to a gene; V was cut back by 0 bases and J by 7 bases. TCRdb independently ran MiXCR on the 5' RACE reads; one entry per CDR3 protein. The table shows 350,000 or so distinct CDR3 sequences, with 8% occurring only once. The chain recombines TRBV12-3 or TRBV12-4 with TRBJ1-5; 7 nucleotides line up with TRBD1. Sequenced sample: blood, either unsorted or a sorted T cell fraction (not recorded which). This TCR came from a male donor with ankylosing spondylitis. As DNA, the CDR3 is TGTGCCAGCAGTTTAGCAGGGGGCGAACAGCCCCAGCATTTT. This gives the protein CASSLAGGEQPQHF.